This T cell receptor (beta chain) was profiled in a study of blood T cell repertoires in COVID-19. CDR1 and CDR2 from the germline V gene are KGHDR and SFDVKD. This CDR3 contains 14 residues. J was trimmed by 6 bases and V by 11 bases; bases with no gene match: 6. This table comes from immunoSEQ multiplex PCR, and its TCRdb copy is limited to in-frame clones, with some not included. The data contain some 150,000 clones, about nine tenths of them seen just once; the ten biggest clones take up roughly 4%. Participant ages covered about 18 to 100 years across 24 US areas. Material for sequencing was PBMCs or T cells enriched from blood (not recorded which). The source is a man in his forties or fifties who had recovered from COVID-19. This chain links TRBV24-1 with TRBJ2-3; 14 bases align to TRBD2. CDR3 residues: CAIGTSGGSDTQYF. CDR3 nucleotide sequence: TGTGCCATCGGGACTAGCGGGGGTTCGGATACGCAGTATTTT.